The text below deals with one T cell receptor (beta chain). This clonotype was seen ten or more times. This clone's antigen is unknown. It has no much larger one-base neighbor in the sample; base qualities were not kept. CDR1 and CDR2 are drawn from the germline V gene: SGHAT, FQNNGV. From cysteine to phenylalanine, the CDR3 is 18 amino acids long. Just the 54-base CDR3 DNA is kept, in frame starting at base 1. V and J are trimmed by 6 bases and 3 bases, and the gene matches miss 13 bases of the junction. This sample was taken from a study of T cells in Graves' hyperthyroidism and ophthalmopathy (dated by TCRdb to between 2018 and 2020). General notes on the study: A discovery cohort of roughly 100 patients, 43 with Graves' ophthalmopathy and fewer than 65 with stable Graves' hyperthyroidism, was used to find distinguishing TCR V-J signatures. An independent validation cohort of around 19 hyperthyroidism patients and approximately 16 patients who later progressed to ophthalmopathy tested prospective prediction of ophthalmopathy. For training and testing, the 100 patients in the discovery cohort were randomly divided in a 7:3 ratio. The study also compared thyroid tissue and blood T-cell repertoires from more than five Graves' hyperthyroidism patients. Once sampling was done, hyperthyroidism patients were given methimazole at a starting dose of 30 mg daily, whereas ophthalmopathy patients were given high-dose intravenous methylprednisolone. TCR Vbeta CDR3 sequencing of 130 to 150 peripheral blood samples (over 40 ophthalmopathy, 75 to 80 hyperthyroidism and roughly 17 progressor patients) is reported in the paper. Broad study findings and their caveats: In cross-validation, a model built on a 13 V-J signature told ophthalmopathy apart from stable hyperthyroidism with about 90% sensitivity and 81% to 82% specificity, and in testing the same model reached 80%/75%. Most expanded thyroid clonotypes (frequency above 0.001) were also detected in blood, suggesting blood repertoires may reflect thyroid immune responses. No statistical method was used to set the sample size in advance, and investigators knew the group allocation. During validation, the model predicted progression to ophthalmopathy a median of approximately 7 months ahead of onset, with approximately 71% sensitivity and under 85% specificity.

The study excluded patients with uncontrolled infections, other autoimmune diseases, pregnancy or lactation. Diagnoses were based on clinical symptoms, serum thyroxine and TRAb, thyroid ultrasound and orbital computed tomography. Total RNA was extracted with Trizol reagent, and quality was checked on an Agilent 2100 Bioanalyzer. The TCR beta CDR3 regions were amplified from the RNA transcripts. A first-round RT-PCR of the TCR CDR3 used the HTBI primer set with the Qiagen OneStep RT-PCR kit. A second multiplex PCR round built the libraries, followed by size selection and purification. Libraries were sequenced paired-end with 100 bp reads on an Illumina HiSeq2000. The study's processing was this. SOAPnuke was used to process the raw data, removing reads that contained adapters or uncalled bases, had a mean Phred below 15, or lacked an exact match to the constant primer or identifier. COPE v1.2.5 was used to merge high-quality paired reads, and clonotypes were defined as unique nucleotide sequences. Clonotypes were aligned to IMGT TRBV, TRBD and TRBJ reference segments using MiTCR v1.1. Analysis was restricted to V-J combinations with a frequency above 0.0001, which covered roughly 99% of repertoires. The TCS score was defined as F50 (clonal expansion) divided by E x V (chaos), with BLOSUM62-based TCRdist calculated between CDR3 peptides within each V-J. Welch's t-statistics and random forest reduced 514 V-J features to 13, which were used in a naive Bayes classifier (R e1071). Thyroid-blood repertoire similarity was quantified with the Morisita-Horn index. TCRdb applied fastp at Q25 and MiXCR to the public reads, then kept only in-frame beta chains. Here each entry gathers all rows of one CDR3 protein and keeps the most common genes and DNA. The V and J calls come from TCRdb's annotation, not from the publication. This sample is represented by 450,000 to 700,000 distinct CDR3 sequences; more than 45% of them were singletons. Jointly, the top ten make up roughly 20% of the sample.

The sequence derives from an adult woman with Graves' disease, either hyperthyroidism or ophthalmopathy (not recorded which). The chain is encoded by TRBV11-2 joined to TRBJ2-2; 10 nucleotides in the junction match TRBD1. Sequencing input: peripheral blood or thyroid tissue (not recorded which). The CDR3 region: CASSPIRRDRGDTGELFF. The DNA reads as follows: TGTGCCAGCAGTCCTATTCGCCGGGACAGGGGTGACACCGGGGAGCTGTTTTTT.